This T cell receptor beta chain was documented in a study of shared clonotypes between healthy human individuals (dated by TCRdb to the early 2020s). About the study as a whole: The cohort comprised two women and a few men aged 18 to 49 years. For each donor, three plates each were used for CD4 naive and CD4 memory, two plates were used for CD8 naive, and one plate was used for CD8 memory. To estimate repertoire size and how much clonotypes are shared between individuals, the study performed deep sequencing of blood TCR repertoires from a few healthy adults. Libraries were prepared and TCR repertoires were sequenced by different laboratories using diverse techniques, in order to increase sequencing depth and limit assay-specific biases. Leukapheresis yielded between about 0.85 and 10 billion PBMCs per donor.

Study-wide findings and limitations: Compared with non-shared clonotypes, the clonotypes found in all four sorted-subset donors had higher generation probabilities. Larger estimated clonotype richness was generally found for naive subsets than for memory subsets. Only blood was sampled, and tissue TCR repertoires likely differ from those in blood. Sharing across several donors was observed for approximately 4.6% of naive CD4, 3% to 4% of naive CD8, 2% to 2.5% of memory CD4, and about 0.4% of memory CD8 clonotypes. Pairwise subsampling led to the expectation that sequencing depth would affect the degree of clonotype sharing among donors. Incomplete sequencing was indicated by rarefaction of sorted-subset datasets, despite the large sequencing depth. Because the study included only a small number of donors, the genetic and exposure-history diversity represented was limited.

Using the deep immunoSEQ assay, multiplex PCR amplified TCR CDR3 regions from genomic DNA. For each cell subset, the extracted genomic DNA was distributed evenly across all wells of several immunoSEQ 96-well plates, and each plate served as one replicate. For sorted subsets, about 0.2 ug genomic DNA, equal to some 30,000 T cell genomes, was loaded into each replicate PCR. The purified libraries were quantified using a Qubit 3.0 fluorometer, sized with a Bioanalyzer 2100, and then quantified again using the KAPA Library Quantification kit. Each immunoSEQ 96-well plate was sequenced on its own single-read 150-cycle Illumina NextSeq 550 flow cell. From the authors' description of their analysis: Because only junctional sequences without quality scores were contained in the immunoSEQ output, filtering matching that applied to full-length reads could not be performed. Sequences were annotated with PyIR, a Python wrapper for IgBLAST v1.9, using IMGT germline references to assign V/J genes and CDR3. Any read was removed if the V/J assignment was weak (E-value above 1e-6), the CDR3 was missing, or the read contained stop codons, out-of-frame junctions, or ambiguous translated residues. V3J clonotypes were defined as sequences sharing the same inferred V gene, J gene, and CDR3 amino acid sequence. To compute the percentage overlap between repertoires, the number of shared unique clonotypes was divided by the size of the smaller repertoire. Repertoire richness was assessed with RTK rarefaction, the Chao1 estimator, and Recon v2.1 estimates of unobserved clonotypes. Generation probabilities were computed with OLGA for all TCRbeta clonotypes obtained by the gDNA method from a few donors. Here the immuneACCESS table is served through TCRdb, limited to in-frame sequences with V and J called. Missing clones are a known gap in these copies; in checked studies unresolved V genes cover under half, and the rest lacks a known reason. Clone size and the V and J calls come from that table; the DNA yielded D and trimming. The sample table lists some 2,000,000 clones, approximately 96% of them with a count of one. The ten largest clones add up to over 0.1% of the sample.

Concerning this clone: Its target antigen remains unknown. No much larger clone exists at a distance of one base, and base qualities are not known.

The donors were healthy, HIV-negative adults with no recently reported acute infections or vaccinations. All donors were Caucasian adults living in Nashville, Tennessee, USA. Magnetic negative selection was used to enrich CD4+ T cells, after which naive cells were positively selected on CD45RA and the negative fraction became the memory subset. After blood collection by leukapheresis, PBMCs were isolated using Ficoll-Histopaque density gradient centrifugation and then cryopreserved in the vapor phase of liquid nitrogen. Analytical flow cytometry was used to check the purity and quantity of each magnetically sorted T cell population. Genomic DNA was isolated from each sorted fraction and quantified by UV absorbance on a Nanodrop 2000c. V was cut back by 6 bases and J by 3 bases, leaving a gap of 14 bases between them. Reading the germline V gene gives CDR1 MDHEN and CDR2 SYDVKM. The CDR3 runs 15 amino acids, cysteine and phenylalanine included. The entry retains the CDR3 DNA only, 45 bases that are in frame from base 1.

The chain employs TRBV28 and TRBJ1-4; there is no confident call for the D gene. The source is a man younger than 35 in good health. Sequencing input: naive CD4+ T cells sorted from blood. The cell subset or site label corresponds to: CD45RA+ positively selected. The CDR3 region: CASSGEGGANEKLFF. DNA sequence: TGTGCCAGCAGCGGCGAGGGCGGAGCTAATGAAAAACTGTTTTTT.